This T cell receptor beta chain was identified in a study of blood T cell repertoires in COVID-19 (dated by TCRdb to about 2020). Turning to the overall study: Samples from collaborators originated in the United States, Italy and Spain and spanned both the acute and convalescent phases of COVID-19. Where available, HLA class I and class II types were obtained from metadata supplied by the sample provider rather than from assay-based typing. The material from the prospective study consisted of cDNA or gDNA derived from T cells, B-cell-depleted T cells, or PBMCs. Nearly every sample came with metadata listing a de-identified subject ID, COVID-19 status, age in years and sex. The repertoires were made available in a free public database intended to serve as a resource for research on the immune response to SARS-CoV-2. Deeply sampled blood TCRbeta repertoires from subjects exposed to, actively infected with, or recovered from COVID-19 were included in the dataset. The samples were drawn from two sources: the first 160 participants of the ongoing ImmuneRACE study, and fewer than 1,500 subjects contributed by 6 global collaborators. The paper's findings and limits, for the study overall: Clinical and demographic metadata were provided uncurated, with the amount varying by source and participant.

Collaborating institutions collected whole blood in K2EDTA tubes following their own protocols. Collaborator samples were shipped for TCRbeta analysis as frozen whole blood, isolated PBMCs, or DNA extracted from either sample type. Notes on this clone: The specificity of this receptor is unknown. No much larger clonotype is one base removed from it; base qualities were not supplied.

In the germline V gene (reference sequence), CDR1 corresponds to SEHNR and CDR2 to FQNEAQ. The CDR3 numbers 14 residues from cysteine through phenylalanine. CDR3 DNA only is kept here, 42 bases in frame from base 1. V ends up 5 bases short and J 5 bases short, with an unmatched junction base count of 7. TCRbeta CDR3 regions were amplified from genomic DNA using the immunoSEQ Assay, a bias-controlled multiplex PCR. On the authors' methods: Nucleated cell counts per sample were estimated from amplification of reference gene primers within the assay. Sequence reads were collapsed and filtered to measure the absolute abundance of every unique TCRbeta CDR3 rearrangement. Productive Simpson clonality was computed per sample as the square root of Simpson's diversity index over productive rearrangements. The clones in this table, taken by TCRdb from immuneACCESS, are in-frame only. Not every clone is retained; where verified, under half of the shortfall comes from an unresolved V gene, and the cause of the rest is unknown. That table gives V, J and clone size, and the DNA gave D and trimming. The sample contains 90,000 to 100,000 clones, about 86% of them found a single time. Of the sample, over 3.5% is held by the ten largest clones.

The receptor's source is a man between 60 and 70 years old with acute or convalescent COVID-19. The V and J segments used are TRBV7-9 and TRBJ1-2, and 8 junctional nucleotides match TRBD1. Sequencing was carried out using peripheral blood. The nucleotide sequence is TGTGCCAGCAGCCCTACAGGGGGTCCTTATGGCTACACCTTC. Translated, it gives CASSPTGGPYGYTF.